Below, 8 T cell receptor beta chains from the same sample are listed, as sequenced in a study of CD8+CD57+ T cells in acquired aplastic anemia. CDR3 and TCR beta VDJ profiling relied on genomic DNA as the template. A single record per CDR3 protein comes from TCRdb applying MiXCR to the reads. The sample contains roughly 280,000 distinct CDR3 sequences, under 65% of which appear only once. CD8+CD57+ cell expansion, shown by flow cytometry, had occurred in the patients selected for sequencing. The sequenced material came from sorted CD4+, CD8+, or CD8+CD57+ T cells (not recorded which) from PBMCs. Source of these receptors: a human donor with aplastic anemia.

V is TRBV7-4 and J is TRBJ2-7; 9 bases fit TRBD2. Germline CDR1 and CDR2: SGHVT and SQSDAQ. The trim removed 5 bases at V and 4 bases at J, leaving 6 bases unmatched. The CDR3 covers 14 residues. The CDR3: CASSQLAGLYEQYF. The CDR3 DNA sequence: TGTGCCAGCAGCCAGCTAGCGGGACTATACGAGCAGTACTTC. The full variable domain, with the rest looked up from reference TRBV7-4 and TRBJ2-7, is GAGVSQSPRYKVAKRGRDVALRCDSISGHVTLYWYRQTLGQGSEVLTYSQSDAQRDKSGRPSGRFSAERPERSVSTLKIQRTEQGDSAVYLCASSQLAGLYEQYFGPGTRLTVT.

The rearrangement joins TRBV20-1 to TRBJ1-2, with D unclear. The CDR3 spans 12 residues. V was pared by 4 bases and J by 6 bases, with 12 bases between. The germline V gene has CDR1 DFQATT and CDR2 SNEGSKA (reference sequence). Here the CDR3 reads CSAIVEADGYTF. DNA of the CDR3: TGCAGTGCTATCGTAGAAGCAGATGGCTACACCTTC.

This clonotype was observed at least ten times. The V call is TRBV12-3 or TRBV12-4, the J call TRBJ1-2, with D perhaps matching TRBD1 (6 bases). V lost 6 bases and J 9 bases, leaving 14 bases between the germline ends. The CDR3 sequence is 12 residues long. The CDR3: CASSVGQRRYTF. CDR3 nucleotides: TGTGCCAGCAGCGTCGGACAGAGACGCTACACCTTC.

Only a few counts were recorded for this clonotype. V gene TRBV24-1 combines with J gene TRBJ1-2; no definite D call. The germline gives CDR1 KGHDR, CDR2 SFDVKD. This CDR3 has 12 residues. V was trimmed by 3 bases and J by 5 bases, leaving 6 bases between them. The CDR3 is CATSDGIYGYTF. CDR3 DNA: TGTGCCACCAGTGATGGGATTTATGGCTACACCTTC.

This clonotype was observed many times. The gene calls are TRBV29-1 and TRBJ1-3; D is ambiguous. The length of the CDR3 is 15 residues. Germline-derived CDR1 and CDR2 are SQVTM and ANQGSEA. Trimming left V 6 bases short and J 2 bases short, with 17 bases between. CDR3 in amino acids: CSVRTRLNPGNTIYF. The CDR3 nucleotides read TGCAGCGTCCGGACCCGACTGAATCCTGGAAACACCATATATTTT. The full variable domain, in which reference TRBV29-1 and TRBJ1-3 provide the parts outside the CDR3, is SAVISQKPSRDICQRGTSLTIQCQVDSQVTMMFWYRQQPGQSLTLIATANQGSEATYESGFVIDKFPISRPNLTFSTLTVSNMSPEDSSIYLCSVRTRLNPGNTIYFGEGSWLTVV.

CDR3 region: CASSQGLAGGPDTQYF. The CDR3, as DNA: TGTGCCAGCAGCCAAGGACTAGCGGGAGGGCCAGATACGCAGTATTTT. The chain has TRBV7-9 and TRBJ2-3; 15 nucleotides align to TRBD2. This CDR3 contains 16 residues. J was trimmed by 4 bases and V by 5 bases; bases with no gene match: 4. Germline CDR1 is SEHNR and CDR2 is FQNEAQ (reference sequence).

The chain carries TRBV19 and TRBJ1-6; D is perhaps TRBD1 (5 bases). CDR3 size: 17 residues. With 5 bases removed from V and 3 bases from J, the gap between germline ends came to 17 bases. The germline V gene has CDR1 LNHDA and CDR2 SQIVND (reference sequence). The CDR3 DNA follows: TGTGCCAGTAGTCCTGCCGGGAGACAGATCTATAATTCACCCCTCCACTTT. This sequence encodes CASSPAGRQIYNSPLHF.

This chain uses TRBV7-6 with TRBJ1-1; no clear D gene. The CDR3 is made up of 14 amino acids. V lost 5 bases and J lost 0, with 10 bases in between. Germline values: CDR1 SGHVS, CDR2 FNYEAQ. The CDR3: CASSAESMNTEAFF. For the CDR3, the DNA is TGTGCCAGCAGCGCAGAAAGCATGAACACTGAAGCTTTCTTT.